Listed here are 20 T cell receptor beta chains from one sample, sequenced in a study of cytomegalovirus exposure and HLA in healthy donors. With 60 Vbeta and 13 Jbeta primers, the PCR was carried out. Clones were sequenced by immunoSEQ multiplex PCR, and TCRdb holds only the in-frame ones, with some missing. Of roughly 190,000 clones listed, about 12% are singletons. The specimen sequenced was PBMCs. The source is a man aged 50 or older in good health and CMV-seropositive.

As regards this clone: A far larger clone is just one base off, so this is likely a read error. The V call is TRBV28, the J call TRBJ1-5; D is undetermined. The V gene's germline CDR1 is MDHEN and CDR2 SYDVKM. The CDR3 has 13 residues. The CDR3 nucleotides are TGTGCCAGCAGAAACCCGGGAGGTCAGCCCCAGAATTTT. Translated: CASRNPGGQPQNF.

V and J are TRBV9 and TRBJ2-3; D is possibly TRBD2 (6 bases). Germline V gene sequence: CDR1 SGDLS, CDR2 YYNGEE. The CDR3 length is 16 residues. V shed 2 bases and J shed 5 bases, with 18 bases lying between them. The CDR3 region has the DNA TGTGCCAGCAGCGTCGGGCGGGGCGGAACTATAGATACGCAGTATTTT. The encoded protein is CASSVGRGGTIDTQYF. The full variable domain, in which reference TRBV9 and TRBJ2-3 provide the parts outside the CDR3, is DSGVTQTPKHLITATGQRVTLRCSPRSGDLSVYWYQQSLDQGLQFLIQYYNGEERAKGNILERFSAQQFPDLHSELNLSSLELGDSALYFCASSVGRGGTIDTQYFGPGTRLTVL.

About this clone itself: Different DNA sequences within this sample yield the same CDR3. CDR3 coding DNA: TGTGCCAGCAGTGACAGGGTGGGCAATCAGCCCCAGCATTTT. Residues: CASSDRVGNQPQHF. V and J are TRBV6-5 and TRBJ1-5, with 7 bases aligning to TRBD1. Germline values: CDR1 MNHEY, CDR2 SVGAGI. The CDR3 is made up of 14 amino acids. V shed 5 bases and J 2 bases; nucleotides not matched to a gene: 3.

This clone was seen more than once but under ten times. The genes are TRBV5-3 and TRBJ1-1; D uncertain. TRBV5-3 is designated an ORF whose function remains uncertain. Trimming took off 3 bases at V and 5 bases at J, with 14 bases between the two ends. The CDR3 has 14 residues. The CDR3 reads CARSSAEGLTEAFF. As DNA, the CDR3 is TGTGCCAGAAGCTCTGCGGAGGGTCTAACTGAAGCTTTCTTT.

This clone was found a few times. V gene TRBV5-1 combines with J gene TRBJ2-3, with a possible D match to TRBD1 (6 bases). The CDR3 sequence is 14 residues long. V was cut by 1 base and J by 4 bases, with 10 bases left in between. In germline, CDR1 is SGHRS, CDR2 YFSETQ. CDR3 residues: CASSLQGRADTQYF. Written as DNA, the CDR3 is TGCGCCAGCAGCTTGCAGGGGAGAGCAGATACGCAGTATTTT.

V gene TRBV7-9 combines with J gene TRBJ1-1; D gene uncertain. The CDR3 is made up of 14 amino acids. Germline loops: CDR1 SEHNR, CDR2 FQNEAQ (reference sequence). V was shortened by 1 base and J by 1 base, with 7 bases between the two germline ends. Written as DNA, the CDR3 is TGTGCCAGCAGCTTAGACTCCGGGAACACTGAAGCTTTCTTT. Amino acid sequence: CASSLDSGNTEAFF.

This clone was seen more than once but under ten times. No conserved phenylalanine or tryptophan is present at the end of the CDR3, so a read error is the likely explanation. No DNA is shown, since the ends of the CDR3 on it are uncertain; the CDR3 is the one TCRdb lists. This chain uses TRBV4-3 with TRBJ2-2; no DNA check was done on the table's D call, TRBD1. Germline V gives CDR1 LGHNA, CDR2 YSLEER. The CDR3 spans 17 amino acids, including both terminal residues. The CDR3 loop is CASSQDIGQGDTGEMFL.

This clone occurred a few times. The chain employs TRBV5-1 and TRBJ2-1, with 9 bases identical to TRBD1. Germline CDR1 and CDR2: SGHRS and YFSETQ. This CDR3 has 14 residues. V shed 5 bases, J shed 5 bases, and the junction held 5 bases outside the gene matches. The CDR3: CASRGTGTHNEQFF. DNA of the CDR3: TGCGCCAGCAGAGGGACAGGGACCCACAATGAGCAGTTCTTC. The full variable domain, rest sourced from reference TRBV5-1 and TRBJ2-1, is KAGVTQTPRYLIKTRGQQVTLSCSPISGHRSVSWYQQTPGQGLQFLFEYFSETQRNKGNFPGRFSGRQFSNSRSEMNVSTLELGDSALYLCASRGTGTHNEQFFGPGTRLTVL.

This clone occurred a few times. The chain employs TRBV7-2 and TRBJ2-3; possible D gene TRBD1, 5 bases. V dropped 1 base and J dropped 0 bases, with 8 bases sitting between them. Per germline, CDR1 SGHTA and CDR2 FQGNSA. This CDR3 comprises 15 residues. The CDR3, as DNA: TGTGCCAGCAGCTTAGGACAGCTAAGCACAGATACGCAGTATTTT. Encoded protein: CASSLGQLSTDTQYF.

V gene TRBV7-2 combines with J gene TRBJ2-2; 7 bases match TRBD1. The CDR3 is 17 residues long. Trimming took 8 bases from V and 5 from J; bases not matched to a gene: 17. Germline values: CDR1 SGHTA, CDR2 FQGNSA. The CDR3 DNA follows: TGTGCCAGCTCGTTTGGTTACAGGGGACAGCAGACCGGGGAGCTGTTTTTT. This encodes CASSFGYRGQQTGELFF.

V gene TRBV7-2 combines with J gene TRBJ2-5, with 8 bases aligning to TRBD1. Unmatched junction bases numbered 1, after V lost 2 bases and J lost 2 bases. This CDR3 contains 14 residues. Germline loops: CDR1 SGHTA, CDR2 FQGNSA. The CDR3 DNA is TGTGCCAGCAGCTTAAACAGGGGGCAAGAGACCCAGTACTTC. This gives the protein CASSLNRGQETQYF.

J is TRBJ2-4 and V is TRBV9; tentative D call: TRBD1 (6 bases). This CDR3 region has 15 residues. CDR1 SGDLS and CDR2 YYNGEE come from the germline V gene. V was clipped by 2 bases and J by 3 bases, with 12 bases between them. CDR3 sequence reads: CASSVRDTDKNIQYF. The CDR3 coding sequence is TGTGCCAGCAGCGTCCGGGACACGGACAAAAACATTCAGTACTTC. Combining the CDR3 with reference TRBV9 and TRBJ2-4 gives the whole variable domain DSGVTQTPKHLITATGQRVTLRCSPRSGDLSVYWYQQSLDQGLQFLIQYYNGEERAKGNILERFSAQQFPDLHSELNLSSLELGDSALYFCASSVRDTDKNIQYFGAGTRLSVL.

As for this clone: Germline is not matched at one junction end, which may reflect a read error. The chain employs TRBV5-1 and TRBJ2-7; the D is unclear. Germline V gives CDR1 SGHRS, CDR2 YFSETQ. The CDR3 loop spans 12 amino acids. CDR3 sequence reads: CASSLGSYEQSF. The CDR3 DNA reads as TGCGCCAGCAGCTTGGGTAGCTACGAGCAGTCCTTC.

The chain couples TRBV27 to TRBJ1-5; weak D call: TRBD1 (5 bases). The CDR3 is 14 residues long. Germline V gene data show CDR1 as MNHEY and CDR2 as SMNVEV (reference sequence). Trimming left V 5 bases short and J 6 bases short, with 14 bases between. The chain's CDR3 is CASSLLGAGQPQHF. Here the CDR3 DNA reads TGTGCCAGCAGTCTCCTTGGGGCAGGTCAGCCCCAGCATTTT.

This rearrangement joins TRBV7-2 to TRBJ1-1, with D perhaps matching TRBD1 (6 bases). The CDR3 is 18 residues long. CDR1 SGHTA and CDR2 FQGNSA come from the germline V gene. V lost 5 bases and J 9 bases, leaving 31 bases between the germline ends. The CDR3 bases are TGTGCCAGCAGCCCGAGCCTCCAACGTCCCGGGACACAATCTAAAGCTTTCTTT. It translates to CASSPSLQRPGTQSKAFF.

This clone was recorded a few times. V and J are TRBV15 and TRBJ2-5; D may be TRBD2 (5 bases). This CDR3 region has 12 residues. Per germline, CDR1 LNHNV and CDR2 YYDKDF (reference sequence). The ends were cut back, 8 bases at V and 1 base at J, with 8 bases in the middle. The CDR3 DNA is TGTGCCACCTCCCGGGGCCAAGAGACCCAGTACTTC. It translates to CATSRGQETQYF.

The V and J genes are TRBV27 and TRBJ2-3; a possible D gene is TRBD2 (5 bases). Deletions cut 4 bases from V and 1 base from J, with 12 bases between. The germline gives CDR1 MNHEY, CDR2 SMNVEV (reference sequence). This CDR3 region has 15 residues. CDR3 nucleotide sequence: TGTGCCAGCAGTTCGATCAGGACTCGCACAGATACGCAGTATTTT. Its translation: CASSSIRTRTDTQYF.

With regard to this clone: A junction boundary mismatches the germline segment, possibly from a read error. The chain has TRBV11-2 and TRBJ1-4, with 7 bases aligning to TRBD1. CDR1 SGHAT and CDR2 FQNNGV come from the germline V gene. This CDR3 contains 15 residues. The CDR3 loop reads CASSQYRGPKEKLFF. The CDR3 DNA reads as TGTGCCAGCAGCCAGTACAGGGGCCCTAAAGAAAAACTGTTTTTT.

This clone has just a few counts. CDR3 residues: CASSGGGGYTF. In DNA, the CDR3 is TGTGCCAGCAGCGGGGGAGGCGGCTACACCTTC. The gene calls are TRBV9 and TRBJ1-2; no firm D call. The CDR3 covers 11 residues. V lost 3 bases, J lost 8 bases, and 8 bases lay in between. Per germline, CDR1 SGDLS and CDR2 YYNGEE.

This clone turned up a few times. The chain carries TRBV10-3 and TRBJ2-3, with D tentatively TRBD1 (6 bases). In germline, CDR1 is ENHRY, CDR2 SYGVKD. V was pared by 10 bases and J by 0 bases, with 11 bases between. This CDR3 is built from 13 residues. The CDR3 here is CANSGQSTDTQYF. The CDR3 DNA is TGTGCCAACTCGGGACAAAGCACAGATACGCAGTATTTT.